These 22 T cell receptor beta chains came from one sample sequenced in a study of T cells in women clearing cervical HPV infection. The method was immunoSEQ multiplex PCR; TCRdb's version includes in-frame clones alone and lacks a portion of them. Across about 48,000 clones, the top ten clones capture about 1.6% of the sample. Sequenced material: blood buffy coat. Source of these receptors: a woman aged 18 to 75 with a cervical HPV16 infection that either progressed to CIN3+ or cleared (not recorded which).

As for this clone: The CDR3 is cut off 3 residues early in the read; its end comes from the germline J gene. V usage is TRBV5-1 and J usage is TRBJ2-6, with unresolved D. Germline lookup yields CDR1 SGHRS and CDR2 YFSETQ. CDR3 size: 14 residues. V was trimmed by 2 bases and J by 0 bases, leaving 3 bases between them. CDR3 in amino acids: CASSLGSGANVLTF. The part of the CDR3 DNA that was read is TGCGCCAGCAGCTTAGGCTCTGGGGCCAACGTC.

This CDR3 is CASSLKGPTEAFF. The covered CDR3 bases are TGTGCCAGCAGTTTGAAGGGCCCCACTGAA. The chain couples TRBV5-4 to TRBJ1-1, with D unresolved. The CDR3 extends 3 residues past the end of the read, so its final part is completed from the germline J gene. The length of the CDR3 is 13 residues. Trimming removed 5 bases from V and 4 bases from J, with 12 bases in between. Germline V CDR1 and CDR2: SGHNT, YYREEE (reference sequence).

The covered CDR3 bases are TGTGCCTGGAGTGAGGGCAGGGGGTGGTACGAG. Encoded protein: CAWSEGRGWYE. The entire CDR3 reads CAWSEGRGWYEQYF. V gene TRBV30 combines with J gene TRBJ2-7; 7 bases line up with TRBD1. The DNA ends 3 residues before the CDR3 does, and the rest of the CDR3 is filled in from the germline J gene. Germline loops: CDR1 GTSNPN, CDR2 SVGIG (reference sequence). There are 14 residues in the CDR3. V was clipped by 1 base and J by 4 bases; unmatched bases: 7.

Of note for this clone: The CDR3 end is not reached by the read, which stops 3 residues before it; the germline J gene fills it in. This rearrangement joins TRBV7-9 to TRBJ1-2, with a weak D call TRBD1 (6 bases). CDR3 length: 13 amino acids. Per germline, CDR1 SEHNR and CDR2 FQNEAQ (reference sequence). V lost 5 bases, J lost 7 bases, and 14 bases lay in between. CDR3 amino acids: CASSAGGAGGYTF. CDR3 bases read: TGTGCCAGCAGCGCGGGGGGCGCGGGTGGC.

The DNA read from the CDR3 is TGTGCCAGCAGTTACCCAGCGGCGTCCTACAATGAG. This gives the protein CASSYPAASYNE. The whole CDR3 sequence is CASSYPAASYNEQFF. J is TRBJ2-1 and V is TRBV6-2 or TRBV6-3; D might be TRBD2 (5 bases). The CDR3 extends 3 residues past the end of the read, so its final part is completed from the germline J gene. The CDR3 contains 15 residues. V lost 2 bases and J lost 1, with 9 bases in between. CDR1 and CDR2 (germline): MNHEY, SVGEGT.

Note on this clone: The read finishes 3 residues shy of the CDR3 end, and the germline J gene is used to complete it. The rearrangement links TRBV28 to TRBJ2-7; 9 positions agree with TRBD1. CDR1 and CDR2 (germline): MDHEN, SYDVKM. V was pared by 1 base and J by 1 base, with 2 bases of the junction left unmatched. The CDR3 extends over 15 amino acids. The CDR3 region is CASSLLGQGSYEQYF. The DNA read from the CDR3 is TGTGCCAGCAGTTTATTGGGACAGGGATCCTACGAG.

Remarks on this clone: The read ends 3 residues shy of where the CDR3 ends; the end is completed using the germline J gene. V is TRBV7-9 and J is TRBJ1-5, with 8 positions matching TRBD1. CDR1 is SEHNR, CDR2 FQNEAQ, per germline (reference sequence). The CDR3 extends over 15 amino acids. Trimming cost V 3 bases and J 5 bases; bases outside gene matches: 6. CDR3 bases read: TGTGCCAGCAGCTTGGAGGGACAGGTGCATCAGCCC. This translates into CASSLEGQVHQP. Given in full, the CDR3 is CASSLEGQVHQPQHF.

The part of the CDR3 DNA that was read is TGTGCCAGCCCACTGCGCCAAGAGACC. It codes for CASPLRQET. The entire CDR3 sequence reads CASPLRQETQYF. V usage is TRBV18 and J usage is TRBJ2-5; D remains ambiguous. The read ends 3 residues before the CDR3 terminus; that terminus is restored from the germline J gene. Between the trimmed V and J ends, which lost 8 bases and 1 base, there was a span of 8 bases. Germline CDR1 reads KGHSH; CDR2 reads LQKENI. This CDR3 is 12 amino acids long.

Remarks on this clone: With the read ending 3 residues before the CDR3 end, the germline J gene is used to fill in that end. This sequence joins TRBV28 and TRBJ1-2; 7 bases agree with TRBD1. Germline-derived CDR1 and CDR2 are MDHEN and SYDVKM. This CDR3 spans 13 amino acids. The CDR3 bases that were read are TGTGCCAGCAGTTTAGACAGGGTGGGAGGC. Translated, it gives CASSLDRVGG. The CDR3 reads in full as CASSLDRVGGYTF.

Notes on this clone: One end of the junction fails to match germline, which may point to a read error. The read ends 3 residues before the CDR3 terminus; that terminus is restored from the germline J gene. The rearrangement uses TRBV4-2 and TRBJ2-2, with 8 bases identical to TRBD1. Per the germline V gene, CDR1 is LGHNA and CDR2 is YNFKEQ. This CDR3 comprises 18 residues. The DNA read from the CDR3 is TGCGCCAGCAGCCAACTTAGGACAGGGAAACTGAACACCGGGGAG. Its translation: CASSQLRTGKLNTGE. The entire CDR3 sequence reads CASSQLRTGKLNTGELFF.

The CDR3 DNA, read in part, is TGTGCCTGGAGGAGGGGACAGGGAGGCATCGCGACAACTAATGAAAAA. It specifies CAWRRGQGGIATTNEK. The complete CDR3 reads CAWRRGQGGIATTNEKLFF. The chain has TRBV30 and TRBJ1-4, with 9 bases that match TRBD1. The sequence runs out 3 residues before the end of the CDR3; the remainder is reconstructed from the germline J gene. CDR3 length: 19 amino acids. Germline V gene data show CDR1 as GTSNPN and CDR2 as SVGIG (reference sequence). V lost 3 bases to trimming and J lost 0 bases; unmatched junction nucleotides: 14.

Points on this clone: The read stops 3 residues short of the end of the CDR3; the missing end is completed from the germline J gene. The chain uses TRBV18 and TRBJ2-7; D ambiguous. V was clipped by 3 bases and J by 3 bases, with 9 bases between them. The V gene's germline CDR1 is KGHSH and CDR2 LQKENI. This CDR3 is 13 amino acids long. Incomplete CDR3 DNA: TGTGCCAGCTCACCCTACTCCAACTACGAG. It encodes CASSPYSNYE. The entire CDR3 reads CASSPYSNYEQYF.

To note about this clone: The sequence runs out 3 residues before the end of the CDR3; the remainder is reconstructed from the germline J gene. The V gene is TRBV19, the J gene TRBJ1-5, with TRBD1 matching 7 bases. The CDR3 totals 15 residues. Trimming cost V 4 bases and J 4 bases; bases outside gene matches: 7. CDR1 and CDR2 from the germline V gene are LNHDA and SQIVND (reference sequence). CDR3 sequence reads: CASSREGQPNQPQHF. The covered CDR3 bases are TGTGCCAGTAGTAGGGAGGGACAGCCTAATCAGCCC.

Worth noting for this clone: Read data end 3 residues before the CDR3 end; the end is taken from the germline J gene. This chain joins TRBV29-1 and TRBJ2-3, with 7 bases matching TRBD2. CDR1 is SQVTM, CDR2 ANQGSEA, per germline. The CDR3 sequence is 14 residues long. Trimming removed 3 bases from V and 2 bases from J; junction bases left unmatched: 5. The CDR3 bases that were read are TGCAGCGTTGACAGCGGGACTAACACAGATACG. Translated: CSVDSGTNTDT. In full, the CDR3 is CSVDSGTNTDTQYF.

The CDR3 spells CSAPLAGSSTDTQYF. CDR3 bases read: TGCAGTGCTCCTTTAGCGGGGTCTAGCACAGATACG. J is TRBJ2-3 and V is TRBV20-1; 8 nucleotides agree with TRBD2. The sequence runs out 3 residues before the end of the CDR3; the remainder is reconstructed from the germline J gene. Per germline, CDR1 DFQATT and CDR2 SNEGSKA (reference sequence). J gave up 0 bases and V 5 bases, and 7 bases lay outside the gene matches. The CDR3 contains 15 residues.

CDR3 sequence reads: CASSMGLVEGYTF. CDR3 DNA (partial): TGTGCCAGTAGTATGGGCCTGGTCGAAGGC. This chain joins TRBV19 and TRBJ1-2; D is unresolved. The sequence runs out 3 residues before the end of the CDR3; the remainder is reconstructed from the germline J gene. In germline, CDR1 is LNHDA, CDR2 SQIVND (reference sequence). This CDR3 spans 13 amino acids.

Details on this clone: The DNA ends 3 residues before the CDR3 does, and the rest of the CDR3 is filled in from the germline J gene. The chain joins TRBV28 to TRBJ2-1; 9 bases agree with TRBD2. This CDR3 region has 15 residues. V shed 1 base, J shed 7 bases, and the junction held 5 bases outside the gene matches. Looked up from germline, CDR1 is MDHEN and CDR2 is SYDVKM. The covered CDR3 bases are TGTGCCAGCAGTTTATCTAGTAGCGGGAGAAATGAG. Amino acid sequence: CASSLSSSGRNE. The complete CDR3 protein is CASSLSSSGRNEQFF.

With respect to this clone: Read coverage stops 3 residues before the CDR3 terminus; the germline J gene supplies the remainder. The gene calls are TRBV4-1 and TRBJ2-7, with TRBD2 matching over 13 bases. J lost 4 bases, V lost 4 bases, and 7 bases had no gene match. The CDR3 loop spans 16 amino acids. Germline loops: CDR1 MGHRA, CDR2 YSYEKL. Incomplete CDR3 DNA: TGCGCCAGCAGCCTGGGACTAGCGGGGTTGCCATACGAG. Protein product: CASSLGLAGLPYE. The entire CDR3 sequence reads CASSLGLAGLPYEQYF.

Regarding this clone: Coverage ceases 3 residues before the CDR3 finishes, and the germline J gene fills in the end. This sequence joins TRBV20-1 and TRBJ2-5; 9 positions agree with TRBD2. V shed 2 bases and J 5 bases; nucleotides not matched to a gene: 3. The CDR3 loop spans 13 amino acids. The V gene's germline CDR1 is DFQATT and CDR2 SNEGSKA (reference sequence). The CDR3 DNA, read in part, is TGCAGTGCTAGACCCCTAGCGGGGGAGACC. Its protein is CSARPLAGET. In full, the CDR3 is CSARPLAGETQYF.

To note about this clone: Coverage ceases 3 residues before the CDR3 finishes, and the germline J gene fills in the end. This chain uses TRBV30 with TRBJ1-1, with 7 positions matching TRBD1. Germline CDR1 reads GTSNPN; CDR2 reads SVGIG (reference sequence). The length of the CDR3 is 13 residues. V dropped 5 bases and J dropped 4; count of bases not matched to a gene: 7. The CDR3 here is CAWLGGRITEAFF. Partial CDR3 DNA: TGTGCCTGGCTAGGGGGCCGGATCACTGAA.

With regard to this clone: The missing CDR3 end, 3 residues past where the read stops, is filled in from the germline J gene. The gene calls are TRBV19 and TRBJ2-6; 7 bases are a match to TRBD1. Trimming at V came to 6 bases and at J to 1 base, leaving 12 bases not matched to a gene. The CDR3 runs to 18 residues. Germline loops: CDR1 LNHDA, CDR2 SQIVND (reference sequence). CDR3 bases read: TGTGCCAGTAGGCCTCGGGACAGAAGTAAATCTGGGGCCAACGTC. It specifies CASRPRDRSKSGANV. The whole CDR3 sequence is CASRPRDRSKSGANVLTF.

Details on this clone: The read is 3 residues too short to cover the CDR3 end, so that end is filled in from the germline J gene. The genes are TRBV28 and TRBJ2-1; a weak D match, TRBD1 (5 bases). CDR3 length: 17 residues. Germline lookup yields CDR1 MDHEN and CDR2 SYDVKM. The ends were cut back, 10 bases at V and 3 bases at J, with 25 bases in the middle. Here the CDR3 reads CATIIVTDSVNYNEQFF. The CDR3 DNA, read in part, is TGTGCCACCATCATCGTGACCGACAGCGTAAACTACAATGAG.